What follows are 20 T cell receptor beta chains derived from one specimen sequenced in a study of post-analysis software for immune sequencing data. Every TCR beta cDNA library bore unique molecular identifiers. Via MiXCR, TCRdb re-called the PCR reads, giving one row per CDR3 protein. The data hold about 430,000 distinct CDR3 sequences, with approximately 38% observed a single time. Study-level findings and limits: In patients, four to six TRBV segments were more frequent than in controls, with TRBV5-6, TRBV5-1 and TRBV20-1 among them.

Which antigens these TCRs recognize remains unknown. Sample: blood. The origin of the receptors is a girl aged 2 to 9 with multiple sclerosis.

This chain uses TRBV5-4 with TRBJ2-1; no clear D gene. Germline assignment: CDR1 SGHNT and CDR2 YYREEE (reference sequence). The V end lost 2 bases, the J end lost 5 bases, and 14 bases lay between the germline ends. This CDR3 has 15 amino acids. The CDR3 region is CASSFNNRADNEQFF. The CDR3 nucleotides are TGTGCCAGCAGCTTCAACAATCGGGCAGACAATGAGCAGTTCTTC.

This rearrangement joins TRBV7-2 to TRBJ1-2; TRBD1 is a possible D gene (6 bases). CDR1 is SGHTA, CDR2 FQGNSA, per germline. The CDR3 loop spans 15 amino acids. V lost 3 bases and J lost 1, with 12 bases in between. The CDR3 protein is CASSLSGALNYGYTF. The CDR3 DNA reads TGTGCCAGCAGCTTGTCAGGGGCCCTTAACTATGGCTACACCTTC.

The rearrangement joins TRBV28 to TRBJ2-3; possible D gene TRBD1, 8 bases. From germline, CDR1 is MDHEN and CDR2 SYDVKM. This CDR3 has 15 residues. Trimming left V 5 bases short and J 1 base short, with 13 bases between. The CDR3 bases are TGTGCCAGCAGTACACAGGGGGGGGGCACAGATACGCAGTATTTT. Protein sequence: CASSTQGGGTDTQYF. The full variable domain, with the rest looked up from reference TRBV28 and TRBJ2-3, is DVKVTQSSRYLVKRTGEKVFLECVQDMDHENMFWYRQDPGLGLRLIYFSYDVKMKEKGDIPEGYSVSREKKERFSLILESASTNQTSMYLCASSTQGGGTDTQYFGPGTRLTVL.

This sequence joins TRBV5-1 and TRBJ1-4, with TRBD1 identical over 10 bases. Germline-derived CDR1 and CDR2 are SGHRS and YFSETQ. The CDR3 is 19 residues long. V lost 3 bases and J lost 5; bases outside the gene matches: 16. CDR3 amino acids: CASSWGTGALGFVNEKLFF. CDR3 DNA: TGCGCCAGCAGCTGGGGGACAGGGGCTCTCGGTTTTGTGAATGAAAAACTGTTTTTT.

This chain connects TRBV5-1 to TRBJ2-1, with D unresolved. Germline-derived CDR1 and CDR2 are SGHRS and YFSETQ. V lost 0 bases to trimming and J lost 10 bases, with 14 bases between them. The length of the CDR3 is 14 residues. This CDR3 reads CASSLEPGSYEQFF. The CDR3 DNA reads TGCGCCAGCAGCTTGGAGCCGGGTTCCTACGAGCAGTTCTTC.

The CDR3 is CSAREAYREYF. CDR3 coding DNA: TGCAGTGCTAGAGAGGCCTACCGGGAGTATTTT. The chain recombines TRBV20-1 with TRBJ2-3; no definite D call. Germline V lookup: CDR1 DFQATT, CDR2 SNEGSKA (reference sequence). Trimming shortened V by 0 bases and J by 13 bases, and 11 bases separated the two germline ends. The CDR3 has 11 residues.

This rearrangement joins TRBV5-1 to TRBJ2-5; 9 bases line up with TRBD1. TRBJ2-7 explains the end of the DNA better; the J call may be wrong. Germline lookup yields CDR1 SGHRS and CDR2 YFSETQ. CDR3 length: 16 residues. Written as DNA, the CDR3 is TGCGCCAGCAGCTTGGGTGTTAACAGGGGGCCCTACGAGCAGTACTTC. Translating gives CASSLGVNRGPYEQYF.

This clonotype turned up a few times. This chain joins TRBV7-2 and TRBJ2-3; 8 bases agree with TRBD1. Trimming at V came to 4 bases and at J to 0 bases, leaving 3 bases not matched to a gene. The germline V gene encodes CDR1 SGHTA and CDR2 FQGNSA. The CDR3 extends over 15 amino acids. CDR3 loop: CASSSWTGSTDTQYF. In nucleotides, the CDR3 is TGTGCCAGCAGCTCCTGGACAGGGAGCACAGATACGCAGTATTTT.

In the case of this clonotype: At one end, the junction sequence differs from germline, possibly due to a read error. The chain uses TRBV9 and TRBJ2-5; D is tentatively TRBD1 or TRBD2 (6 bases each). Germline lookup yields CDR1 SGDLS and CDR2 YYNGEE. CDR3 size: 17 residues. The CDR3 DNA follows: TGTGCCAGCAGCGTAGTAGGAGGGACAAGTCACCAAGAGGCCCAGTACTTC. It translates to CASSVVGGTSHQEAQYF.

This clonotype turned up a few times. CDR3 amino acids: CAISGGAGTRSPLHF. The CDR3 nucleotides read TGTGCCATCAGTGGTGGGGCAGGGACGAGATCACCCCTCCACTTT. The gene calls are TRBV10-3 and TRBJ1-6, with a tentative D call TRBD1 (5 bases). Per the germline V gene, CDR1 is ENHRY and CDR2 is SYGVKD. V gave up 4 bases and J gave up 10 bases, with 17 bases separating them. The CDR3 has 15 amino acids.

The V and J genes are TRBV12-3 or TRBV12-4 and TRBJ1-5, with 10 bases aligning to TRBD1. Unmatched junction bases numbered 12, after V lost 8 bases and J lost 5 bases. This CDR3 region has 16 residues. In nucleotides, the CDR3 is TGTGCCAGCTGTAAGAGGGCGACAGGGGGCTATCAGCCCCAGCATTTT. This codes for CASCKRATGGYQPQHF.

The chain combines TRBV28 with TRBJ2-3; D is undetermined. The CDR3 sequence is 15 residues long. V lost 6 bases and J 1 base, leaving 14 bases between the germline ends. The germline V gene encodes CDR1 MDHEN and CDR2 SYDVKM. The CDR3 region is CASSYEGQGTDTQYF. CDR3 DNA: TGTGCCAGCAGCTATGAAGGGCAGGGCACAGATACGCAGTATTTT. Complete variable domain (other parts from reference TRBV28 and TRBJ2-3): DVKVTQSSRYLVKRTGEKVFLECVQDMDHENMFWYRQDPGLGLRLIYFSYDVKMKEKGDIPEGYSVSREKKERFSLILESASTNQTSMYLCASSYEGQGTDTQYFGPGTRLTVL.

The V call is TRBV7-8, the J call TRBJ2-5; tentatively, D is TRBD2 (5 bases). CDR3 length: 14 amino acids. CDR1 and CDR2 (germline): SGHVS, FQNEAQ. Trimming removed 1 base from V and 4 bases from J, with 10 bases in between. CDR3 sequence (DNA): TGTGCCAGCAGCTTAGACCGAGCGGTAGAGACCCAGTACTTC. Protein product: CASSLDRAVETQYF.

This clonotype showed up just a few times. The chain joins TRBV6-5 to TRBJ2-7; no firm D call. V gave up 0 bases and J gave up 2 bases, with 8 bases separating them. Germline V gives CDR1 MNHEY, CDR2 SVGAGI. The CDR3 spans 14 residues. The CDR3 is CASSYSADTYEQYF. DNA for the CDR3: TGTGCCAGCAGTTACTCGGCGGATACCTACGAGCAGTACTTC.

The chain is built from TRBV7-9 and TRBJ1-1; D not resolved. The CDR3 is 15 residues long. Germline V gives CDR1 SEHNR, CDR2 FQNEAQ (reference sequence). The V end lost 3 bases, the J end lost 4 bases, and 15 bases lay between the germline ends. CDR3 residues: CASSFKSGRSTEAFF. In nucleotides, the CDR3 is TGTGCCAGCAGCTTTAAAAGCGGTAGGAGCACTGAAGCTTTCTTT.

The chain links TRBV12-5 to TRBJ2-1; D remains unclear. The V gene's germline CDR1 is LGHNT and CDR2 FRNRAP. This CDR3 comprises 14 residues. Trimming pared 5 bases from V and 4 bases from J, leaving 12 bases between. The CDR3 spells CASGIHGVYNEQFF. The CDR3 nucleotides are TGTGCTAGTGGTATCCACGGTGTTTACAATGAGCAGTTCTTC. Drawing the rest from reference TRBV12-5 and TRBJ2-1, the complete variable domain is DARVTQTPRHKVTEMGQEVTMRCQPILGHNTVFWYRQTMMQGLELLAYFRNRAPLDDSGMPKDRFSAEMPDATLATLKIQPSEPRDSAVYFCASGIHGVYNEQFFGPGTRLTVL.

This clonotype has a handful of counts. Here the CDR3 reads CAIRTGLAGFYEQFF. The DNA for the CDR3 is TGTGCCATCAGGACGGGACTAGCGGGATTCTATGAGCAGTTCTTC. The chain uses TRBV10-3 and TRBJ2-1, with 13 bases fitting TRBD2. V shed 6 bases, J shed 8 bases, and the junction held 7 bases outside the gene matches. There are 15 residues in the CDR3. Germline V gene lookup returns CDR1 ENHRY and CDR2 SYGVKD.

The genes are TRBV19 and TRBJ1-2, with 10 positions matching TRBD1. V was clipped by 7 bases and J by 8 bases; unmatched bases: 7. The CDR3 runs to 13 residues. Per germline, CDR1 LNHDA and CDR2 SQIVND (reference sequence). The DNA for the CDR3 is TGTGCCAGTACCACAGACAGGGGGCGCGGCTACACCTTC. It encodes CASTTDRGRGYTF.

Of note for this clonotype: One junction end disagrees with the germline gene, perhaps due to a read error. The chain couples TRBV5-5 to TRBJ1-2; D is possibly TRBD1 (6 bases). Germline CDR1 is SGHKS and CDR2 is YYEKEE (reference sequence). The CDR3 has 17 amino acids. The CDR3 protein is CAGSLASGHGNIYGYTF. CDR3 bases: TGTGCCGGCAGCTTGGCTTCGGGACACGGGAACATCTATGGCTACACCTTC. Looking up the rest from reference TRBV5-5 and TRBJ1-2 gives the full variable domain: DAGVTQSPTHLIKTRGQQVTLRCSPISGHKSVSWYQQVLGQGPQFIFQYYEKEERGRGNFPDRFSARQFPNYSSELNVNALLLGDSALYLCAGSLASGHGNIYGYTFGSGTRLTVV.

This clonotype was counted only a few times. The DNA of the CDR3 is TGTGCCAGCAGCCTCGGACAGGTCAGGAACACTGAAGCTTTCTTT. Its protein product is CASSLGQVRNTEAFF. This chain connects TRBV7-2 to TRBJ1-1; 7 positions match TRBD1. V trimming: 5 bases; J trimming: 1 base; junction bases outside the gene matches: 7. CDR1 and CDR2 from the germline V gene are SGHTA and FQGNSA. The CDR3 consists of 15 residues.